Listed below are T cell receptor beta chains from one sample, sequenced in a study of identifying expanded T cells in peripheral blood. Measured with immunoSEQ multiplex PCR; TCRdb has only the in-frame clones, and not every one. This sample has some 78,000 clones, with 88% found just once. The material sequenced was blood. Receptors were obtained from a person aged 18 to 75 in good health. CDR3s include the opening cysteine and the closing phenylalanine or tryptophan.

V gene: TRBV9
J gene: TRBJ2-1
CDR3 protein: CASSVGPSGGNEQFF

V gene: TRBV7-2
J gene: TRBJ2-7
CDR3 protein: CASSFLYEQYF

V gene: TRBV7-9
J gene: TRBJ2-7
CDR3 protein: CASSPPGIKPYEQYF

V gene: TRBV4-3
J gene: TRBJ1-2
CDR3 protein: CASSQARPSYGYTF

V gene: TRBV6-6
J gene: TRBJ2-1
CDR3 protein: CASRQRRSSYNEQFF

V gene: TRBV6-5
J gene: TRBJ2-3
CDR3 protein: CQLWTKDPDTQYF

V gene: TRBV5-1
J gene: TRBJ1-1
CDR3 protein: CASSRDRGSDTEAFF

V gene: TRBV7-9
J gene: TRBJ1-3
CDR3 protein: CASSYGRFSGNTIYF

V gene: TRBV28
J gene: TRBJ2-7
CDR3 protein: CASMNPGQRRYEQYF

V gene: TRBV6-1
J gene: TRBJ2-7
CDR3 protein: CASSETVRDRGPEQYF

V gene: TRBV2
J gene: TRBJ1-3
CDR3 protein: CASTGTGGNTIYF

V gene: TRBV10-3
J gene: TRBJ1-6
CDR3 protein: CAISPNGRGVGSPLHF

V gene: TRBV6-4
J gene: TRBJ2-1
CDR3 protein: CASSSSPPGGAGDEQFF

V gene: TRBV10-1
J gene: TRBJ1-3
CDR3 protein: CASSKALTRFSLITIYF

V gene: TRBV29-1
J gene: TRBJ2-3
CDR3 protein: CSAGIATDTQYF

V gene: TRBV7-8
J gene: TRBJ1-5
CDR3 protein: CASSFGSRRVNQPQHF

V gene: TRBV27
J gene: TRBJ2-7
CDR3 protein: CASSFGTGGFYEQYF

V gene: TRBV15
J gene: TRBJ2-1
CDR3 protein: CATSREDRDSYNEQFF

V gene: TRBV7-8
J gene: TRBJ2-4
CDR3 protein: CASSLGQGHKNIQYF

V gene: TRBV12-5
J gene: TRBJ2-2
CDR3 protein: CASGLVRDSWNTGELFF

V gene: TRBV29-1
J gene: TRBJ2-1
CDR3 protein: CSVEGWSSYNEQFF

V gene: TRBV4-2
J gene: TRBJ2-1
CDR3 protein: CASSRGAIGAGNNEQFF

V gene: TRBV4-1
J gene: TRBJ2-7
CDR3 protein: CASSPGSNEQYF

V gene: TRBV19
J gene: TRBJ2-7
CDR3 protein: CASSRDSTYEQYF

V gene: TRBV27
J gene: TRBJ2-3
CDR3 protein: CASSSTGFQFSTDTQYF

V gene: TRBV6-6
J gene: TRBJ2-1
CDR3 protein: CASSLLGIEQFF

V gene: TRBV4-3
J gene: TRBJ2-7
CDR3 protein: CASSQGVTGNEQYF

V gene: TRBV19
J gene: TRBJ1-4
CDR3 protein: CASSSPGGRNEKLFF

V gene: TRBV27
J gene: TRBJ2-5
CDR3 protein: CASSPQNGETQYF

V gene: TRBV11-2
J gene: TRBJ2-7
CDR3 protein: CASSLLILSYEQYF

V gene: TRBV27
J gene: TRBJ2-2
CDR3 protein: CASRVGNTGELFF

V gene: TRBV6-5
J gene: TRBJ1-6
CDR3 protein: CATGQGPSVGSPLHF

V gene: TRBV29-1
J gene: TRBJ1-1
CDR3 protein: CSAGTGRRRAFF

V gene: TRBV13
J gene: TRBJ1-2
CDR3 protein: CASPPLTGTGPIYGYTF

V gene: TRBV5-6
J gene: TRBJ1-1
CDR3 protein: CASSLGPGWAFF

V gene: TRBV7-2
J gene: TRBJ1-5
CDR3 protein: CASSPQPRGQTYSNQPQHF

V gene: TRBV4-2
J gene: TRBJ1-2
CDR3 protein: CASSQQVTGLWGYTF

V gene: TRBV6-5
J gene: TRBJ1-6
CDR3 protein: CATKWRFNSPLHF

V gene: TRBV5-1
J gene: TRBJ1-1
CDR3 protein: CASSFSGVRNTEAFF

V gene: TRBV7-9
J gene: TRBJ2-1
CDR3 protein: CASHRGSSYNEQFF

V gene: TRBV11-2
J gene: TRBJ2-7
CDR3 protein: CASSSGGHYEQYF

V gene: TRBV6-6
J gene: TRBJ1-1
CDR3 protein: CASSYNTVGGGSAFF

V gene: TRBV5-4
J gene: TRBJ2-3
CDR3 protein: CASSLSNHGTDTQYF

V gene: TRBV10-3
J gene: TRBJ2-5
CDR3 protein: CAASVDGQETQYF

V gene: TRBV6-1
J gene: TRBJ2-7
CDR3 protein: CASSNQGAYEQYF

V gene: TRBV6-5
J gene: TRBJ2-5
CDR3 protein: CASFGQNKETQYF

V gene: TRBV27
J gene: TRBJ1-2
CDR3 protein: CATRSQDRVVYGYTF

V gene: TRBV7-2
J gene: TRBJ1-1
CDR3 protein: CASSRSRAGTEAFF

V gene: TRBV29-1
J gene: TRBJ1-5
CDR3 protein: CSVGQGQDQPQHF

V gene: TRBV18
J gene: TRBJ2-7
CDR3 protein: CASSTGGDGREQYF

V gene: TRBV5-1
J gene: TRBJ2-2
CDR3 protein: CASSRDTSITGELFF

V gene: TRBV6-5
J gene: TRBJ1-2
CDR3 protein: CASSYSSVNYGYTF

V gene: TRBV28
J gene: TRBJ1-4
CDR3 protein: CASSLPVTNEKLFF

V gene: TRBV7-2
J gene: TRBJ2-5
CDR3 protein: CASSLGGTSLETQYF

V gene: TRBV19
J gene: TRBJ2-7
CDR3 protein: CASSIGDVSYEQYF